Reported below is one T cell receptor (beta chain). Germline V gives CDR1 MGHRA, CDR2 YSYEKL. There are 15 residues in the CDR3. The junction had 13 bases not matched to a gene; V was cut back by 9 bases and J by 6 bases. TCRdb used MiXCR to reprocess the RT-PCR reads, holding one entry per CDR3 protein. This table has about 700,000 distinct CDR3 sequences, approximately 15% appearing once. The specimen sequenced was memory CD4+ T cells from blood. This TCR was sampled from a female donor in good health, serving as a healthy control. This chain uses TRBV4-1 with TRBJ2-1; 8 positions agree with TRBD2. In nucleotides, the CDR3 is TGCGCCAGGACGGGAAGCGGGAGAGCGAGCAATGAGCAGTTCTTC. Its protein is CARTGSGRASNEQFF.